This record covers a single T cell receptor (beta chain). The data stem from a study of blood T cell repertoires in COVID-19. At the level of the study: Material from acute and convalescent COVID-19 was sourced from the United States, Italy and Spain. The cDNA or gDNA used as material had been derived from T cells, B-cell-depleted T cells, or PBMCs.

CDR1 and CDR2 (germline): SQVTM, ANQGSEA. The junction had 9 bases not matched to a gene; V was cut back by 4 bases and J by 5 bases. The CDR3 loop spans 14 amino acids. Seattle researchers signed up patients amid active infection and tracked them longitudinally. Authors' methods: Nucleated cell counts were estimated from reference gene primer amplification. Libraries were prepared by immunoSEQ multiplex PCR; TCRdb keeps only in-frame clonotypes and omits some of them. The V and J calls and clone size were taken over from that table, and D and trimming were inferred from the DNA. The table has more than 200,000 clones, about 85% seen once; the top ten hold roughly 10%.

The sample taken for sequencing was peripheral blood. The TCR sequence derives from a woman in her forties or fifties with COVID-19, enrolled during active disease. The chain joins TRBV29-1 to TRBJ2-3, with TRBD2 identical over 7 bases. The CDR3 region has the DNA TGCAGCGTTGCTCAGCGGGGTCGTGTAGATACGCAGTATTTT. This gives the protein CSVAQRGRVDTQYF.